These T cell receptor beta chains were read from a single sample in a study of shared clonotypes between healthy human individuals. The protocol was immunoSEQ multiplex PCR, while the TCRdb copy is restricted to in-frame clones and leaves out a portion. This sample has millions of clones, with about 94% found just once. The sequencing input was naive CD8+ T cells sorted from blood. These receptor sequences come from a man aged 18 to 35 in good health. Both conserved end residues are part of each CDR3. Each record gives: J gene, V gene, clone size, D gene, CDR3 DNA, CDR3 protein. The D gene is left open where the match is weak. Clone size appears in some rows only: once, few, many, or a class for an expanded clone.

J gene: TRBJ1-3
V gene: TRBV4-3
clone size: -
D gene: TRBD1
CDR3 DNA: TGCGCCAGCAGCCAATTCTTGAGGGAGGACAGGGGTCTCTTGAGCTCTGGAAACACCATATATTTT
CDR3 protein: CASSQFLREDRGLLSSGNTIYF

J gene: TRBJ2-3
V gene: TRBV27
clone size: -
D gene: -
CDR3 DNA: TGTGCCAGCAGCAATTCCAGGGGGGGGAGCACAGATACGCAGTATTTT
CDR3 protein: CASSNSRGGSTDTQYF

J gene: TRBJ2-2
V gene: TRBV27
clone size: once
D gene: -
CDR3 DNA: TGTGCCAGCAGCCATGGACATACGAACACCGGGGAGCTGTTTTTT
CDR3 protein: CASSHGHTNTGELFF

J gene: TRBJ1-1
V gene: TRBV6-5
clone size: -
D gene: -
CDR3 DNA: TGTGCCAGCAAGGAAAGGGACCGAATAACTGAAGCTTTCTTT
CDR3 protein: CASKERDRITEAFF

J gene: TRBJ2-1
V gene: TRBV7-9
clone size: -
D gene: -
CDR3 DNA: TGTGCCAGCAGCCCCCTAACCGCCTACAATGAGCAGTTCTTC
CDR3 protein: CASSPLTAYNEQFF

J gene: TRBJ2-1
V gene: TRBV2
clone size: -
D gene: -
CDR3 DNA: TGTGCCAGCAGTGGCCACGGGGGCAATGAGCAGTTCTTC
CDR3 protein: CASSGHGGNEQFF

J gene: TRBJ1-4
V gene: TRBV4-3
clone size: -
D gene: TRBD1
CDR3 DNA: TGCGCCAGCAGCCCCGTGTCGGGACAGGATGAAAAACTGTTTTTT
CDR3 protein: CASSPVSGQDEKLFF

J gene: TRBJ1-1
V gene: TRBV7-9
clone size: -
D gene: -
CDR3 DNA: TGTGCCAGCAGCACAACGAGAGGACCCGACACTGAAGCTTTCTTT
CDR3 protein: CASSTTRGPDTEAFF

J gene: TRBJ2-3
V gene: TRBV7-2
clone size: -
D gene: -
CDR3 DNA: TGTGCCAGCAGCTACGCAGATACGCAGTATTTT
CDR3 protein: CASSYADTQYF

J gene: TRBJ1-1
V gene: TRBV7-9
clone size: -
D gene: -
CDR3 DNA: TGTGCCAGCAGCTCATTGACAAGGAACACTGAAGCTTTCTTT
CDR3 protein: CASSSLTRNTEAFF

J gene: TRBJ1-6
V gene: TRBV7-9
clone size: -
D gene: -
CDR3 DNA: TGTGCCAGCAGCTTATCGGGATTGGGGAAGAATTCACCCCTCCACTTT
CDR3 protein: CASSLSGLGKNSPLHF

J gene: TRBJ1-4
V gene: TRBV4-3
clone size: -
D gene: -
CDR3 DNA: TGCGCCAGCAGCCAAGGTTTGCTCGAAGAAAAACTGTTTTTT
CDR3 protein: CASSQGLLEEKLFF

J gene: TRBJ2-1
V gene: TRBV6-5
clone size: -
D gene: -
CDR3 DNA: TGTGCCAGCAGTTATACGGATGAAAGTGATGAGCAGTTCTTC
CDR3 protein: CASSYTDESDEQFF

J gene: TRBJ1-3
V gene: TRBV28
clone size: -
D gene: -
CDR3 DNA: TGTGCCAGCAGTGGGTCGGACGGTAGAAACACCATATATTTT
CDR3 protein: CASSGSDGRNTIYF

J gene: TRBJ1-5
V gene: TRBV19
clone size: -
D gene: -
CDR3 DNA: TGTGCCAGTAAGTCCCTCCGGGCAGAGGAATCAAGGCCCCAGCATTTT
CDR3 protein: CASKSLRAEESRPQHF

J gene: TRBJ1-2
V gene: TRBV6-5
clone size: -
D gene: -
CDR3 DNA: TGTGCCAGCAGTTACTCGCAGGGCAATGGCTACACCTTC
CDR3 protein: CASSYSQGNGYTF

J gene: TRBJ1-4
V gene: TRBV19
clone size: -
D gene: -
CDR3 DNA: TGTGCCAGTAGTATAGGGGCCCGAAATGAAAAACTGTTTTTT
CDR3 protein: CASSIGARNEKLFF

J gene: TRBJ2-7
V gene: TRBV4-2
clone size: -
D gene: TRBD2
CDR3 DNA: TGTGCCAGCAGCCAAGCTCTGGGACTAGCTGACGAGCAGTACTTC
CDR3 protein: CASSQALGLADEQYF

J gene: TRBJ1-2
V gene: TRBV6-5
clone size: -
D gene: -
CDR3 DNA: TGTGCCAGCAGTTACGTCCCGACTTATGGCTACACCTTC
CDR3 protein: CASSYVPTYGYTF

J gene: TRBJ1-1
V gene: TRBV5-6
clone size: -
D gene: -
CDR3 DNA: TGTGCCAGCAGGACCGGGACCGCGAACACTGAAGCTTTCTTT
CDR3 protein: CASRTGTANTEAFF

J gene: TRBJ1-1
V gene: TRBV5-4
clone size: -
D gene: TRBD1
CDR3 DNA: TGTGCCAGCAGCGCGGACAGGGGCCAGCGTTGGGACACTGAAGCTTTCTTT
CDR3 protein: CASSADRGQRWDTEAFF

J gene: TRBJ2-7
V gene: TRBV10-2
clone size: -
D gene: -
CDR3 DNA: TGCGCCAGCAGTGAGTTTTTGGGTTGGGACGAGCAGTACTTC
CDR3 protein: CASSEFLGWDEQYF

J gene: TRBJ2-7
V gene: TRBV27
clone size: -
D gene: -
CDR3 DNA: TGTGCCAGCAGTTTATCGGCAGGGGCCTTCTCCTACGAGCAGTACTTC
CDR3 protein: CASSLSAGAFSYEQYF

J gene: TRBJ2-1
V gene: TRBV19
clone size: -
D gene: TRBD2
CDR3 DNA: TGTGCCAGTAATCTGCAGCGGGGCTACTACAATGAGCAGTTCTTC
CDR3 protein: CASNLQRGYYNEQFF

J gene: TRBJ2-7
V gene: TRBV11-3
clone size: -
D gene: -
CDR3 DNA: TGTGCCAGCAGCCCGGACAGTACCTACGAGCAGTACTTC
CDR3 protein: CASSPDSTYEQYF

J gene: TRBJ2-5
V gene: TRBV11-2
clone size: -
D gene: -
CDR3 DNA: TGTGCCAGCAGCTCATCTAGCGTGGGCCAGTACTTC
CDR3 protein: CASSSSSVGQYF

J gene: TRBJ1-2
V gene: TRBV7-9
clone size: -
D gene: -
CDR3 DNA: TGTGCCAGCAGCTTAGGGGGCAGGGGCTACACCTTC
CDR3 protein: CASSLGGRGYTF

J gene: TRBJ2-5
V gene: TRBV15
clone size: -
D gene: -
CDR3 DNA: TGTGCCACCAGCAGAGGGGACCTGTTGGACGAGACCCAGTACTTC
CDR3 protein: CATSRGDLLDETQYF

J gene: TRBJ2-5
V gene: TRBV30
clone size: -
D gene: TRBD2
CDR3 DNA: TGTGCCTGGAGCGAAGACACTGGACTAGCGCAGTTAGTAGAGACCCAGTACTTC
CDR3 protein: CAWSEDTGLAQLVETQYF

J gene: TRBJ2-1
V gene: TRBV7-8
clone size: -
D gene: -
CDR3 DNA: TGTGCCAGCAGCCTCTTGGAGAGCCGGAATGAGCAGTTCTTC
CDR3 protein: CASSLLESRNEQFF

J gene: TRBJ2-1
V gene: TRBV28
clone size: -
D gene: -
CDR3 DNA: TGTGCCAGCAGTTTAAACTTGAATGAGCAGTTCTTC
CDR3 protein: CASSLNLNEQFF

J gene: TRBJ1-1
V gene: TRBV27
clone size: -
D gene: -
CDR3 DNA: TGTGCCAGCAGTCAGGGAACTGAAGCTTTCTTT
CDR3 protein: CASSQGTEAFF

J gene: TRBJ2-7
V gene: TRBV30
clone size: -
D gene: TRBD2
CDR3 DNA: TGTGCCTGGAGTCTGCCCACCGGGACGCCATCCGGGGGGTACGAGCAGTACTTC
CDR3 protein: CAWSLPTGTPSGGYEQYF

J gene: TRBJ2-1
V gene: TRBV5-1
clone size: -
D gene: -
CDR3 DNA: TGCGCCAGCAGCCTCGACCCGAGCTCCTACAATGAGCAGTTCTTC
CDR3 protein: CASSLDPSSYNEQFF

J gene: TRBJ1-3
V gene: TRBV7-3
clone size: -
D gene: -
CDR3 DNA: TGTGCCAGCAGCTTAATTTCAGGACTCTGCTCTGGAAACACCATATATTTT
CDR3 protein: CASSLISGLCSGNTIYF